This passage covers 9 T cell receptor beta chains from one sample sequenced in a study of cytotoxic CD8 clonotypes in ibrutinib-treated CLL. Data came from immunoSEQ multiplex PCR; TCRdb stores just in-frame clones and leaves some out. This sample has around 20,000 clones, with over 70% found just once. The material was PBMCs, obtained before ibrutinib treatment. These receptors were taken from a human donor with chronic lymphocytic leukemia.

This chain joins TRBV27 and TRBJ2-7; 8 bases match TRBD1. V lost 4 bases and J lost 3; bases outside the gene matches: 5. Germline assignment: CDR1 MNHEY and CDR2 SMNVEV (reference sequence). The CDR3 spans 14 residues. CDR3 residues: CASSYWDRLYEQYF. CDR3 in DNA: TGTGCCAGCAGTTACTGGGACAGGCTCTACGAGCAGTACTTC.

The chain has TRBV5-6 and TRBJ1-2; D remains unclear. Germline V lookup: CDR1 SGHDT, CDR2 YYEEEE. The CDR3 is 15 residues long. The germline V and J ends were trimmed by 1 base and 8 bases, with 18 bases remaining between them. The CDR3 nucleotides are TGTGCCAGCAGCTTGCCCGCAGACTCGGTGGGCGGCTACACCTTC. Residues: CASSLPADSVGGYTF.

J is TRBJ2-1 and V is TRBV2, with D uncertain. Germline V lookup: CDR1 SNHLY, CDR2 FYNNEI. Trimming shortened V by 5 bases and J by 6 bases, and 11 bases separated the two germline ends. This CDR3 contains 13 residues. The CDR3 reads CASSLTWGNEQFF. The DNA of the CDR3 is TGTGCCAGCAGTCTGACCTGGGGCAATGAGCAGTTCTTC.

The genes are TRBV19 and TRBJ1-2, with TRBD1 matching 10 bases. CDR3 size: 14 residues. Looked up from germline, CDR1 is LNHDA and CDR2 is SQIVND (reference sequence). V was clipped by 5 bases and J by 4 bases; unmatched bases: 4. The CDR3 DNA follows: TGTGCCAGTAGTCGGACAGGGGGAACCTATGGCTACACCTTC. Its translation is CASSRTGGTYGYTF.

The V gene is TRBV19, the J gene TRBJ2-3; D is perhaps TRBD2 (7 bases). The germline V gene encodes CDR1 LNHDA and CDR2 SQIVND (reference sequence). Deletions cut 3 bases from V and 4 bases from J, with 14 bases between. The CDR3 loop spans 15 amino acids. In DNA, the CDR3 is TGTGCCAGTAGTATGGAGGGGGGGAACGCAGATACGCAGTATTTT. Translation: CASSMEGGNADTQYF.

The chain combines TRBV5-1 with TRBJ2-7; TRBD2 matches at 9 bases. CDR1 and CDR2 (germline): SGHRS, YFSETQ. V shed 0 bases, J shed 4 bases, and the junction held 8 bases outside the gene matches. The CDR3 is 16 amino acids. The CDR3 loop is CASSLVAGGLSYEQYF. In DNA, the CDR3 is TGCGCCAGCAGCTTGGTGGCGGGGGGGCTTAGTTACGAGCAGTACTTC.

The genes are TRBV7-2 and TRBJ2-1, with 13 positions matching TRBD2. Trimming at V came to 5 bases and at J to 12 bases, leaving 10 bases not matched to a gene. The CDR3 spans 15 residues. Germline CDR1 SGHTA, CDR2 FQGNSA. CDR3 loop: CASSAKLAGGPGQFF. In DNA, the CDR3 is TGTGCCAGCAGCGCTAAACTAGCGGGGGGGCCCGGGCAGTTCTTC.

CDR3 loop: CASSPFGPPTEQYF. CDR3 in DNA: TGCGCCAGCAGCCCCTTTGGCCCCCCTACGGAGCAGTACTTC. The chain joins TRBV5-1 to TRBJ2-7; no reliable D call. The CDR3 has 14 amino acids. Germline values: CDR1 SGHRS, CDR2 YFSETQ. V lost 4 bases, J lost 7 bases, and 18 bases lay in between.

The chain joins TRBV7-6 to TRBJ2-7; TRBD1 matches 8 bases. The CDR3 is 13 amino acids. The V gene's germline CDR1 is SGHVS and CDR2 FNYEAQ. After removal of 5 bases from V and 4 bases from J, the junction contained 4 bases not matched to a gene. The chain's CDR3 is CASSPRTGYEQYF. For the CDR3, the DNA is TGTGCCAGCAGCCCGAGGACAGGGTACGAGCAGTACTTC.